The 17 T cell receptor beta chains reported below all come from one sample, sequenced in a study of human T cells and chemical hapten exposure. Noted time point: pre-sensitization, week 0. Indicated treatment: therapeutic diphenylcyclopropenone sensitization with weekly scalp DPC. TCRdb reanalysed the RACE reads using MiXCR and keeps one entry per CDR3 protein. The table lists a few hundred thousand distinct CDR3 sequences, approximately 8.6% of them singletons. The starting material was whole blood, obtained in connection with sensitization to the hapten diphenylcyclopropenone (DPC). The receptor set was obtained from a woman aged 40 to 55 with alopecia areata. Some clones in this sample may be carry-over from other donors' samples.

The rearrangement links TRBV5-1 to TRBJ2-3, with 7 positions matching TRBD1. The CDR3 has 16 residues. CDR1 and CDR2 (germline): SGHRS, YFSETQ. V shed 5 bases, J shed 4 bases, and the junction held 13 bases outside the gene matches. The CDR3: CASRPGGSGFADTQYF. The CDR3 DNA sequence: TGCGCCAGCAGACCAGGGGGATCGGGTTTCGCAGATACGCAGTATTTT.

The V and J genes are TRBV6-6 and TRBJ2-7, with D possibly matching TRBD1 (5 bases). Germline CDR1 and CDR2: MNHNY and SVGAGI (reference sequence). This CDR3 has 14 amino acids. V dropped 8 bases and J dropped 7 bases, with 21 bases sitting between them. In DNA, the CDR3 is TGTGCCAGCGGTGTTGGTAGGCAGGGTAGGGAGCAGTACTTC. Translating gives CASGVGRQGREQYF.

In its sample, this clonotype was seen a few times. This chain's CDR3 is CASSSPGTSGTNEQFF. The CDR3 coding sequence is TGTGCCAGCAGTTCCCCCGGGACTAGCGGGACAAATGAGCAGTTCTTC. V usage is TRBV27 and J usage is TRBJ2-1; TRBD2 matches 13 bases. Germline lookup yields CDR1 MNHEY and CDR2 SMNVEV (reference sequence). The CDR3 length is 16 residues. With V trimmed by 4 bases and J by 7 bases, 7 bases remained unmatched.

J is TRBJ2-5 and V is TRBV5-6, with 7 nucleotides matching TRBD1. The ends lost 1 base at V and 3 bases at J; junction bases unmatched: 3. The CDR3 runs to 14 residues. The germline V gene has CDR1 SGHDT and CDR2 YYEEEE. CDR3 coding DNA: TGTGCCAGCAGCTTGCCGGGACAGAAAGAGACCCAGTACTTC. Translated, it gives CASSLPGQKETQYF.

The chain has TRBV28 and TRBJ1-1; the D is unclear. The CDR3 covers 13 residues. Germline V gives CDR1 MDHEN, CDR2 SYDVKM. V was cut by 6 bases and J by 7 bases, with 15 bases left in between. The CDR3 nucleotides read TGTGCCAGCAGGTCCCCAGACGCGGTTGAAGCTTTCTTT. Amino acid sequence: CASRSPDAVEAFF. The whole variable domain, remainder taken from reference TRBV28 and TRBJ1-1, is DVKVTQSSRYLVKRTGEKVFLECVQDMDHENMFWYRQDPGLGLRLIYFSYDVKMKEKGDIPEGYSVSREKKERFSLILESASTNQTSMYLCASRSPDAVEAFFGQGTRLTVV.

Many counts were recorded for this clonotype. V gene TRBV15 combines with J gene TRBJ1-4; D gene ambiguous. Between the trimmed V and J ends, which lost 5 bases and 6 bases, there was a span of 10 bases. Germline lookup yields CDR1 LNHNV and CDR2 YYDKDF (reference sequence). CDR3 size: 13 residues. The CDR3 DNA reads TGTGCCACCAGCCCAACACAGCATGAAAAACTGTTTTTT. This translates into CATSPTQHEKLFF.

This clonotype has a handful of counts. The genes are TRBV2 and TRBJ2-7; weak D call: TRBD1 (5 bases). The CDR3 spans 11 residues. V lost 4 bases and J 7 bases, leaving 8 bases between the germline ends. Germline values: CDR1 SNHLY, CDR2 FYNNEI. CDR3 DNA: TGTGCCAGCAGTGTGGGGCGGGAGCAGTACTTC. Protein: CASSVGREQYF.

This chain joins TRBV6-2 or TRBV6-3 and TRBJ1-5; D gene unclear. The CDR3 extends over 15 amino acids. Germline V gene data show CDR1 as MNHEY and CDR2 as SVGEGT. V lost 6 bases and J 1 base, leaving 13 bases between the germline ends. In DNA form, the CDR3 reads TGTGCCAGCAGCCCACAAGGATTCAGCAATCAGCCCCAGCATTTT. It translates to CASSPQGFSNQPQHF.

As for this clonotype: A much larger clone lies a single base off, so this may be a read error. The chain recombines TRBV29-1 with TRBJ2-3; 11 positions match TRBD2. The V segment lost 4 bases and the J segment 5 bases; nucleotides outside the gene matches: 11. This CDR3 region has 16 residues. CDR1 and CDR2 from the germline V gene are SQVTM and ANQGSEA. This CDR3 is CSVGPSGRRRLDTQYF. In nucleotides, the CDR3 is TGCAGCGTTGGACCTAGCGGGAGGAGGAGGTTAGATACGCAGTATTTT.

The CDR3 is CASSLWAGTTQETQYF. As DNA, the CDR3 is TGTGCCAGCAGTTTATGGGCCGGGACAACCCAAGAGACCCAGTACTTC. The chain uses TRBV12-3 or TRBV12-4 and TRBJ2-5, with TRBD1 as a possible D gene (6 bases). The CDR3 length is 16 residues. Trimming took off 2 bases at V and 1 base at J, with 14 bases between the two ends.

This clonotype has just a few counts. The V call is TRBV7-6, the J call TRBJ2-3; possible D gene TRBD1, 6 bases. Trimming removed 5 bases at V and 5 bases at J, with 11 bases between. The CDR3 has 13 residues. Per the germline V gene, CDR1 is SGHVS and CDR2 is FNYEAQ. Here the CDR3 reads CASSQGWGDTQYF. CDR3 in DNA: TGTGCCAGCAGCCAGGGGTGGGGAGATACGCAGTATTTT.

The rearrangement uses TRBV9 and TRBJ2-5; D unresolved. CDR3 length: 15 residues. The V end lost 0 bases, the J end lost 4 bases, and 13 bases lay between the germline ends. Germline assignment: CDR1 SGDLS and CDR2 YYNGEE. CDR3 nucleotides: TGTGCCAGCAGCGTAGAGGGTGGTAGCTCAGAGACCCAGTACTTC. This sequence encodes CASSVEGGSSETQYF.

This chain uses TRBV9 with TRBJ2-3, with 13 positions matching TRBD2. Unmatched junction bases numbered 18, after V lost 3 bases and J lost 5 bases. Germline lookup yields CDR1 SGDLS and CDR2 YYNGEE. This CDR3 is built from 20 residues. DNA for the CDR3: TGTGCCAGCAGCGGAAGGTCCCCCGGAACTAGCGGGAGGGCCATAGATACGCAGTATTTT. Protein: CASSGRSPGTSGRAIDTQYF.

In its sample, this clonotype was seen once. The chain recombines TRBV19 with TRBJ2-7; the D gene is possibly TRBD1 (6 bases). CDR1 is LNHDA and CDR2 is SQIVND in the germline V gene (reference sequence). This CDR3 has 14 residues. Between the trimmed V and J ends, which lost 6 bases and 3 bases, there was a span of 15 bases. The CDR3 nucleotides read TGTGCCAGTAGCCCCTCGACAGGTTACTACGAGCAGTACTTC. Translation gives CASSPSTGYYEQYF.

The sample holds a few counts of this clonotype. The V gene is TRBV7-2, the J gene TRBJ2-1, with 9 bases matching TRBD2. Germline loops: CDR1 SGHTA, CDR2 FQGNSA. Unmatched junction bases numbered 10, after V lost 0 bases and J lost 7 bases. This CDR3 is 17 amino acids long. The CDR3 sequence is CASSLAVVREGRNEQFF. The CDR3 DNA follows: TGTGCCAGCAGCTTAGCGGTCGTGCGGGAGGGCCGGAATGAGCAGTTCTTC.

This clonotype was recorded a few times. The V and J genes are TRBV10-3 and TRBJ1-6; D perhaps matches TRBD1 (5 bases). The CDR3 is 15 amino acids. CDR1 is ENHRY and CDR2 is SYGVKD in the germline V gene. Trimming took 1 base from V and 5 from J, leaving 9 bases between them. CDR3 coding DNA: TGTGCCATCAGTGAGTTTGGGGCTAATAATTCACCCCTCCACTTT. It yields the protein CAISEFGANNSPLHF.

This clonotype was recorded at least ten times. The chain couples TRBV6-5 to TRBJ2-7; tentatively, D is TRBD1 (5 bases). The V gene lost 0 bases and the J gene lost 1 base, with 16 bases spanning the gap. The germline CDR1 and CDR2 sequences are MNHEY and SVGAGI. CDR3 length equals 17 residues. The CDR3 nucleotides are TGTGCCAGCAGTTACTCGTTTCGGCAGGGTAGGTCCTACGAGCAGTACTTC. Its protein product is CASSYSFRQGRSYEQYF.